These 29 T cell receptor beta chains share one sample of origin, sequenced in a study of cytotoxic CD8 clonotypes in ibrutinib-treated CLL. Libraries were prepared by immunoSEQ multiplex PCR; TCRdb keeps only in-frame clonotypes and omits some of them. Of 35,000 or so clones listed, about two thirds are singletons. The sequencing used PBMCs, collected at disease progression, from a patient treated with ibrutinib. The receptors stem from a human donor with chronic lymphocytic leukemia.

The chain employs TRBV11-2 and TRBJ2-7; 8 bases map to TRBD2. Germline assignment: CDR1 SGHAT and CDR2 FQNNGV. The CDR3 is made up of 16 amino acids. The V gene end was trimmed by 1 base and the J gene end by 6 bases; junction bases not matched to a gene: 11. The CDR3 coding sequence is TGTGCCAGCAGCTTAGGTCCGGGACTAGATTCCCTCGAGCAGTACTTC. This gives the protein CASSLGPGLDSLEQYF.

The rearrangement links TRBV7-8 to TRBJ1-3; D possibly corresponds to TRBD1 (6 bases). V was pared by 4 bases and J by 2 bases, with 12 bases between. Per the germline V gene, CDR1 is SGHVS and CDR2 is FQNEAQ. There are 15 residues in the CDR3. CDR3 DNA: TGTGCCAGCAGCTCCAGGACAGAGACTGGAAACACCATATATTTT. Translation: CASSSRTETGNTIYF.

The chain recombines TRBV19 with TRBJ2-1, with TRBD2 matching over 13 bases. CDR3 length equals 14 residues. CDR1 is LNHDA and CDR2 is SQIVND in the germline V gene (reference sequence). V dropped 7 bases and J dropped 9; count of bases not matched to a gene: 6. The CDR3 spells CASKGTSGDFEQFF. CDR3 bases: TGTGCCAGTAAGGGGACTAGCGGGGACTTTGAGCAGTTCTTC.

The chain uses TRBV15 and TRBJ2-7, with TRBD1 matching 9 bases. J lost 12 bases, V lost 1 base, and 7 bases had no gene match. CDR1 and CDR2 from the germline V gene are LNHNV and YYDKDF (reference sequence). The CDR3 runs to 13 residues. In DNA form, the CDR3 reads TGTGCCACCAGCAGAGCCGGGACAGGGTTATTGTACTTC. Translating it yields CATSRAGTGLLYF.

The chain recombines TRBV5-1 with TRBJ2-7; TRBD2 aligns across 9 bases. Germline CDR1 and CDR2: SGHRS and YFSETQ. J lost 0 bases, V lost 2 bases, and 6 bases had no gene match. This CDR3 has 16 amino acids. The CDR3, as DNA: TGCGCCAGCAGCTTCTCCAGCGGGGGGTTCTCCTACGAGCAGTACTTC. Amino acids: CASSFSSGGFSYEQYF.

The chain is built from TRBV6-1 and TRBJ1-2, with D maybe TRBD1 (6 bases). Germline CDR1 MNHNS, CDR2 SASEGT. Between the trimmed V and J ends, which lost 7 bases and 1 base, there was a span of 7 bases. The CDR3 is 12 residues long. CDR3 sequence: CASIQGNYGYTF. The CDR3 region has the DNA TGTGCCAGCATACAGGGTAACTATGGCTACACCTTC.

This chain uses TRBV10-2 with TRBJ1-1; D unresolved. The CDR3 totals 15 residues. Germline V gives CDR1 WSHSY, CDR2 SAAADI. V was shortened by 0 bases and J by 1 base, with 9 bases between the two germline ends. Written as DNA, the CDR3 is TGCGCCAGCAGTGAGTCGCAATGGGGGAACACTGAAGCTTTCTTT. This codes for CASSESQWGNTEAFF.

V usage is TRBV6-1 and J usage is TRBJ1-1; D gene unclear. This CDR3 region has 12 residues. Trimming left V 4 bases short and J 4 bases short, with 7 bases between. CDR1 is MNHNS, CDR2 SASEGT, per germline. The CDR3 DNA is TGTGCCAGCAGTGGGTTCTTCACTGAAGCTTTCTTT. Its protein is CASSGFFTEAFF.

The CDR3 reads CSVAVGSADTQYF. For the CDR3, the DNA is TGCAGCGTTGCAGTAGGGTCTGCAGATACGCAGTATTTT. The rearrangement uses TRBV29-1 and TRBJ2-3; D not resolved. CDR1 is SQVTM and CDR2 is ANQGSEA in the germline V gene. The V end was cut by 4 bases, the J end by 4 bases, with 12 bases between. This CDR3 comprises 13 residues.

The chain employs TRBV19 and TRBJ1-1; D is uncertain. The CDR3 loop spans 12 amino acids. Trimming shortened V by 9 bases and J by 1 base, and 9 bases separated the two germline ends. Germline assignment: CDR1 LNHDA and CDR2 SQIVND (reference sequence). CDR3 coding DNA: TGTGCCAGCGGGTTGTCGAACACTGAAGCTTTCTTT. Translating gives CASGLSNTEAFF.

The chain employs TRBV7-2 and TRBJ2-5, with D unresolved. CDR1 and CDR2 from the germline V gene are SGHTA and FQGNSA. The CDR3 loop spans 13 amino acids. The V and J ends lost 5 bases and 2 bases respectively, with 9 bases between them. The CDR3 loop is CASSITVQETQYF. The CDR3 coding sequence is TGTGCCAGCAGCATTACAGTACAAGAGACCCAGTACTTC. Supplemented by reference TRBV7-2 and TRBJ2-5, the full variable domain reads GAGVSQSPSNKVTEKGKDVELRCDPISGHTALYWYRQSLGQGLEFLIYFQGNSAPDKSGLPSDRFSAERTGGSVSTLTIQRTQQEDSAVYLCASSITVQETQYFGPGTRLLVL.

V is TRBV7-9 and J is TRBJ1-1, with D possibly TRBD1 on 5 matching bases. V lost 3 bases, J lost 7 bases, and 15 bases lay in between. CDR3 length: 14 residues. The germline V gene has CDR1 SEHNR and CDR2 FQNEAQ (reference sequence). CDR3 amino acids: CASSLQGRILEAFF. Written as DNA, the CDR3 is TGTGCCAGCAGCTTGCAGGGACGAATCCTTGAAGCTTTCTTT.

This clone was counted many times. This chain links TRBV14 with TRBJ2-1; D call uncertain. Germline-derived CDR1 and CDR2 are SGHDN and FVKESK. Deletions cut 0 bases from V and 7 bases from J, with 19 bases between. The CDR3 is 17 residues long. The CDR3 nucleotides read TGTGCCAGCAGCCAAGATTTGGGCCGGGTAAATCCTAATGAGCAGTTCTTC. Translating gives CASSQDLGRVNPNEQFF.

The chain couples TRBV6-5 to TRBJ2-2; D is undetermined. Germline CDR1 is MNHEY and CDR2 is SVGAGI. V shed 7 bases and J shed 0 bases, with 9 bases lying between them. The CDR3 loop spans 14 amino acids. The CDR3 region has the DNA TGTGCCAGCACTTTGGCACCGAACACCGGGGAGCTGTTTTTT. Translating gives CASTLAPNTGELFF.

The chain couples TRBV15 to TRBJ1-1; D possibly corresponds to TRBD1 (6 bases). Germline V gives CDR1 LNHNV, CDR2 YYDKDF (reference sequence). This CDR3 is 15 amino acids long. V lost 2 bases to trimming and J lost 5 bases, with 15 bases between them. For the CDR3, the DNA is TGTGCCACCAGCAGATCGGGGGGGGCGCATACTGAAGCTTTCTTT. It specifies CATSRSGGAHTEAFF.

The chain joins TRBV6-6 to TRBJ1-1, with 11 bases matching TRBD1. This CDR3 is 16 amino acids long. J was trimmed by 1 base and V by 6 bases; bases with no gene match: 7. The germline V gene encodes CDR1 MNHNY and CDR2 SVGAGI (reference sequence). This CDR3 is CASRRGQGARNTEAFF. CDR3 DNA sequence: TGTGCCAGCAGAAGAGGACAGGGGGCGCGGAACACTGAAGCTTTCTTT.

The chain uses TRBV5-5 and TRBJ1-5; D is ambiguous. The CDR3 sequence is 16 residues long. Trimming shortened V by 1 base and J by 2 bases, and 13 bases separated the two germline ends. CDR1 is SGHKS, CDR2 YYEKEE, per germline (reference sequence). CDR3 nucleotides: TGTGCCAGCAGCTTGTTAGCCGGGATCGGCAATCAGCCCCAGCATTTT. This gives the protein CASSLLAGIGNQPQHF.

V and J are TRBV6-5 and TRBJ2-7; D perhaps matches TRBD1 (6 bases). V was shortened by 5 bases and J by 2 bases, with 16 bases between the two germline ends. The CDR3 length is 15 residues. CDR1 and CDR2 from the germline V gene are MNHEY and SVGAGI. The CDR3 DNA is TGTGCCAGCAGTCCCCAGGGGACGGCACCCTACGAGCAGTACTTC. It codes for CASSPQGTAPYEQYF.

CDR3 region: CASSLYGSANEKLFF. CDR3 DNA sequence: TGTGCCAGCAGCCTGTACGGCTCAGCTAATGAAAAACTGTTTTTT. The chain is built from TRBV7-9 and TRBJ1-4, with D uncertain. V was trimmed by 5 bases and J by 3 bases, leaving 13 bases between them. Germline V lookup: CDR1 SEHNR, CDR2 FQNEAQ (reference sequence). CDR3 length: 15 residues.

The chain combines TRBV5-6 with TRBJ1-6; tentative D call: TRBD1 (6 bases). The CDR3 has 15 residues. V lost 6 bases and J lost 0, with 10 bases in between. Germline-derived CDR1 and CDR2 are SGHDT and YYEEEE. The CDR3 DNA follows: TGTGCCAGCACCAGGGGCGTCTCCTATAATTCACCCCTCCACTTT. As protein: CASTRGVSYNSPLHF.

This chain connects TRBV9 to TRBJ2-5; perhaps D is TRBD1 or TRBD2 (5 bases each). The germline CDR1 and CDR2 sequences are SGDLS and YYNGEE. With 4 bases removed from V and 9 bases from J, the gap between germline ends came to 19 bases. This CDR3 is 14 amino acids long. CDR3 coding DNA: TGTGCCAGCAGCCCCCGTGAACCAGGGACGCCCCAGTACTTC. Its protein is CASSPREPGTPQYF.

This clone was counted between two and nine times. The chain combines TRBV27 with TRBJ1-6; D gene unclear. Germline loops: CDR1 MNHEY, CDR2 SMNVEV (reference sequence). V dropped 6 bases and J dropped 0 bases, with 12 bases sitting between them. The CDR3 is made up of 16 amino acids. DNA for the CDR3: TGTGCCAGCAGGGTGGATTCGGGCTCCTATAATTCACCCCTCCACTTT. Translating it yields CASRVDSGSYNSPLHF.

Here the CDR3 reads CASSLPGQGMKETQYF. The DNA of the CDR3 is TGTGCCAGCAGCTTACCGGGACAGGGGATGAAAGAGACCCAGTACTTC. V gene TRBV5-4 combines with J gene TRBJ2-5, with 10 positions matching TRBD1. The CDR3 runs to 16 residues. Trimming at V came to 2 bases and at J to 3 bases, leaving 7 bases not matched to a gene. CDR1 and CDR2 from the germline V gene are SGHNT and YYREEE (reference sequence). Filled out from reference TRBV5-4 and TRBJ2-5, the complete variable domain reads ETGVTQSPTHLIKTRGQQVTLRCSSQSGHNTVSWYQQALGQGPQFIFQYYREEENGRGNFPPRFSGLQFPNYSSELNVNALELDDSALYLCASSLPGQGMKETQYFGPGTRLLVL.

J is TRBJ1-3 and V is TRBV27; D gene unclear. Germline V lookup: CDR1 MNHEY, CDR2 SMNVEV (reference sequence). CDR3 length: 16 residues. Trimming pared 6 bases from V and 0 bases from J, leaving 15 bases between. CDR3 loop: CASSPLGTLSGNTIYF. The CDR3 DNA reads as TGTGCCAGCAGCCCCTTAGGTACTCTCTCTGGAAACACCATATATTTT.

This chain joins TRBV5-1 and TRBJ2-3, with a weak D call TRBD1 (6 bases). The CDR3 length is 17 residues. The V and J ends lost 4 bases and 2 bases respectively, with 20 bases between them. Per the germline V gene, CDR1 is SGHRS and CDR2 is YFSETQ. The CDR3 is CASSPRPQGPFTDTQYF. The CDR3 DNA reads TGCGCCAGCAGCCCCCGCCCGCAGGGGCCCTTCACAGATACGCAGTATTTT.

The CDR3 reads CASSPGTVGNTIYF. The CDR3 DNA reads as TGTGCCAGCAGCCCCGGGACCGTAGGAAACACCATATATTTT. This chain links TRBV5-4 with TRBJ1-3, with D possibly matching TRBD1 (5 bases). CDR1 and CDR2 (germline): SGHNT, YYREEE (reference sequence). The CDR3 is 14 amino acids. V was pared by 4 bases and J by 4 bases, with 12 bases between.

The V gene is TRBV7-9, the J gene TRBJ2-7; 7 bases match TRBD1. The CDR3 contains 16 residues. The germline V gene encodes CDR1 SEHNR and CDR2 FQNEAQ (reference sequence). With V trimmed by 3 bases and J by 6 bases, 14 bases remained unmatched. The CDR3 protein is CASSFNRDSLLVEQYF. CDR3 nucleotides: TGTGCCAGCAGCTTTAACCGGGACAGCTTGCTCGTCGAGCAGTACTTC.

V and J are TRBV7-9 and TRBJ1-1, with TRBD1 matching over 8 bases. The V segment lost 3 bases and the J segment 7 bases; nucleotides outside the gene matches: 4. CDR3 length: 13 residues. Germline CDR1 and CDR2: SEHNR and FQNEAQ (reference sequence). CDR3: CASSLGQALEAFF. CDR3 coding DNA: TGTGCCAGCAGCTTGGGACAGGCCCTTGAAGCTTTCTTT.

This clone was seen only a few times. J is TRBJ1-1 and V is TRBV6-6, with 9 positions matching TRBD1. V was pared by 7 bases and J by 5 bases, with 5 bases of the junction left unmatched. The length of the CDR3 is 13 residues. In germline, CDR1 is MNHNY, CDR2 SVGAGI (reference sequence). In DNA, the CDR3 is TGTGCCAGCATGGGACAGGGCGGGACTGAAGCTTTCTTT. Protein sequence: CASMGQGGTEAFF.